The 12 T cell receptor beta chains reported below all come from one sample, sequenced in a study of T cell changes during pregnancy in multiple sclerosis. The table came from immunoSEQ multiplex PCR; TCRdb's copy has only in-frame clones and leaves some out. The sample has about 70,000 clones, approximately 90% seen once; the top ten hold roughly 1.4%. The sample here was peripheral blood, taken in the third trimester of pregnancy. The receptors originated from a female donor in good health, enrolled as a control in a pregnancy study.

V and J are TRBV19 and TRBJ2-1; TRBD1 matches 8 bases. The CDR3 has 15 residues. Germline loops: CDR1 LNHDA, CDR2 SQIVND (reference sequence). V lost 3 bases, J lost 6 bases, and 7 bases stayed unmatched. DNA of the CDR3: TGTGCCAGTAGTATCTTGGGGACAGGTGTCAATGAGCAGTTCTTC. It is translated as CASSILGTGVNEQFF.

The rearrangement uses TRBV4-2 and TRBJ2-5; 11 positions match TRBD2. After removal of 1 base from V and 5 bases from J, the junction contained 9 bases not matched to a gene. Germline lookup yields CDR1 LGHNA and CDR2 YNFKEQ. The CDR3 is made up of 17 amino acids. CDR3 nucleotide sequence: TGTGCCAGCAGCCAAGTGGGTAGCGGGGGGGCGGGGGAGACCCAGTACTTC. Amino acid sequence: CASSQVGSGGAGETQYF.

The V gene is TRBV5-6, the J gene TRBJ1-5; D call uncertain. The V and J ends lost 0 bases and 2 bases respectively, with 12 bases between them. Germline V gene lookup returns CDR1 SGHDT and CDR2 YYEEEE. The CDR3 has 16 residues. CDR3 amino acids: CASSLVGVSGNQPQHF. For the CDR3, the DNA is TGTGCCAGCAGCTTGGTCGGGGTTTCGGGCAATCAGCCCCAGCATTTT.

The rearrangement joins TRBV12-5 to TRBJ1-1, with 9 bases identical to TRBD1. This CDR3 is 14 amino acids long. In germline, CDR1 is LGHNT, CDR2 FRNRAP. V trimming: 6 bases; J trimming: 0 bases; junction bases outside the gene matches: 2. For the CDR3, the DNA is TGTGCTAGTGGAGACAGGGGGGTGAACACTGAAGCTTTCTTT. Its protein product is CASGDRGVNTEAFF.

The gene calls are TRBV6-5 and TRBJ2-7; 7 bases map to TRBD1. The V and J ends lost 7 bases and 0 bases, in that order; junction bases with no gene match: 3. Germline V gene data show CDR1 as MNHEY and CDR2 as SVGAGI. This CDR3 comprises 13 residues. This CDR3 is CASTGDSSYEQYF. The CDR3 DNA reads TGTGCCAGCACTGGGGACAGCTCCTACGAGCAGTACTTC.

The CDR3 loop reads CASSLNPGREQYF. CDR3 DNA sequence: TGTGCCAGCAGTTTAAATCCCGGGAGGGAGCAGTACTTC. The chain carries TRBV27 and TRBJ2-7; the match to TRBD2 covers 7 bases. Germline CDR1 MNHEY, CDR2 SMNVEV (reference sequence). The V gene end was trimmed by 2 bases and the J gene end by 7 bases; junction bases not matched to a gene: 5. The CDR3 totals 13 residues.

The genes are TRBV13 and TRBJ2-7; 9 bases are a match to TRBD1. The CDR3 is 14 residues long. Germline CDR1 PRHDT, CDR2 FYEKMQ (reference sequence). Trimming cost V 5 bases and J 2 bases; bases outside gene matches: 4. CDR3 loop: CASSPRDRAYEQYF. In nucleotides, the CDR3 is TGTGCCAGCAGCCCTAGGGACAGGGCCTACGAGCAGTACTTC.

The chain joins TRBV4-3 to TRBJ2-7; 12 bases fit TRBD2. V dropped 0 bases and J dropped 7; count of bases not matched to a gene: 10. This CDR3 spans 17 amino acids. Germline values: CDR1 LGHNA, CDR2 YSLEER. The DNA of the CDR3 is TGCGCCAGCAGCCAAGATCGGTGGGGGCTAGCGGGGGGGGAGCAGTACTTC. It specifies CASSQDRWGLAGGEQYF.

CDR3 sequence: CASSPGGQNTGELFF. The CDR3 DNA reads as TGTGCCAGCAGCCCGGGGGGGCAAAACACCGGGGAGCTGTTTTTT. The chain uses TRBV9 and TRBJ2-2; the match to TRBD2 covers 8 bases. J lost 2 bases, V lost 4 bases, and 4 bases had no gene match. The CDR3 runs 15 residues. CDR1 is SGDLS, CDR2 YYNGEE, per germline.

The V call is TRBV4-3, the J call TRBJ2-2; 9 positions agree with TRBD1. Germline CDR1 and CDR2: LGHNA and YSLEER. The ends lost 0 bases at V and 5 bases at J; junction bases unmatched: 7. The CDR3 runs 17 residues. CDR3 coding DNA: TGCGCCAGCAGCCAAGAGTCGGGACAGGGCCATACCGGGGAGCTGTTTTTT. Residues: CASSQESGQGHTGELFF.

The rearrangement links TRBV4-2 to TRBJ1-1; D is uncertain. Germline lookup yields CDR1 LGHNA and CDR2 YNFKEQ. The CDR3 loop spans 14 amino acids. V was shortened by 0 bases and J by 5 bases, with 10 bases between the two germline ends. The CDR3 here is CASSQDVRRTEAFF. The CDR3 coding sequence is TGTGCCAGCAGCCAAGATGTGAGGAGAACTGAAGCTTTCTTT.

The rearrangement links TRBV7-8 to TRBJ1-4; 8 bases agree with TRBD1. The CDR3 runs 15 residues. Looked up from germline, CDR1 is SGHVS and CDR2 is FQNEAQ. The junction had 7 bases not matched to a gene; V was cut back by 4 bases and J by 6 bases. The CDR3 protein is CASSSQGGDYEKLFF. The CDR3 DNA reads as TGTGCCAGCAGCTCACAGGGGGGGGATTATGAAAAACTGTTTTTT.